This TCR beta chain came from a study of T cell repertoires in cytomegalovirus infection. Trimming removed 4 bases at V and 4 bases at J, with 13 bases between. The germline gives CDR1 SGHDN, CDR2 FVKESK. This CDR3 spans 14 amino acids. TCRdb analysed the reads with MiXCR anew, one entry per CDR3 protein. The sample lists roughly 600,000 distinct CDR3 sequences; 20% to 25% were seen once. This clonotype was obtained from a human donor in good health (CMV status not recorded). Some clones in this sample may be carry-over from other donors' samples. Input material: CD8+ T cells from PBMCs. The rearrangement joins TRBV14 to TRBJ1-1; tentatively, D is TRBD1 (5 bases). CDR3 protein: CASSLGRRGTEAFF. The CDR3 nucleotides read TGTGCCAGCAGCCTGGGGCGGAGGGGCACTGAAGCTTTCTTT.